These 22 T cell receptor beta chains were sequenced from one sample in a study of graft-versus-host responses after intestinal transplantation (dated by TCRdb to the early 2020s). The time point label on this specimen signifies: cells obtained before transplantation from donor or recipient. These receptors have no known antigen. The library came from the immunoSEQ multiplex PCR assay. TCRdb holds this immuneACCESS table with in-frame rearrangements only. Some clones are missing; in checked studies, unresolved V genes explain under half, and the rest has no known cause. This sample is represented by some 95,000 clones; 91% of them were singletons. The biggest ten clones account for around 0.53% of the sample. Sequenced here: unstimulated CD8+ T cells sorted from spleen or lymph node cells, sampled before intestinal transplant. The receptors originated from a human donor who received an intestinal transplant.

The gene calls are TRBV19 and TRBJ2-2, with D perhaps matching TRBD2 (5 bases). CDR3 length: 14 residues. Trimming took off 5 bases at V and 4 bases at J, with 11 bases between the two ends. Germline assignment: CDR1 LNHDA and CDR2 SQIVND (reference sequence). For the CDR3, the DNA is TGTGCCAGTAGTCCTAGGACTTTCACCGGGGAGCTGTTTTTT. Its protein is CASSPRTFTGELFF.

The chain couples TRBV28 to TRBJ2-3; 10 nucleotides match TRBD2. The junction had 9 bases not matched to a gene; V was cut back by 2 bases and J by 4 bases. Germline CDR1 MDHEN, CDR2 SYDVKM. CDR3 length: 17 amino acids. The DNA for the CDR3 is TGTGCCAGCAGTTTAGTGTGGGCTAGCGGGAGCCCAGATACGCAGTATTTT. Its translation is CASSLVWASGSPDTQYF.

J is TRBJ2-1 and V is TRBV5-6; 8 bases are shared with TRBD2. This CDR3 is 14 amino acids long. Germline CDR1 SGHDT, CDR2 YYEEEE. The V and J ends lost 0 bases and 8 bases, in that order; junction bases with no gene match: 4. In nucleotides, the CDR3 is TGTGCCAGCAGCTTGGCCGGGAGGGGATATGAGCAGTTCTTC. The encoded protein is CASSLAGRGYEQFF. Looking up the rest from reference TRBV5-6 and TRBJ2-1 gives the full variable domain: DAGVTQSPTHLIKTRGQQVTLRCSPKSGHDTVSWYQQALGQGPQFIFQYYEEEERQRGNFPDRFSGHQFPNYSSELNVNALLLGDSALYLCASSLAGRGYEQFFGPGTRLTVL.

The chain has TRBV14 and TRBJ2-3; 8 bases are a match to TRBD1. V gave up 3 bases and J gave up 1 base; unmatched junction bases: 3. The germline V gene encodes CDR1 SGHDN and CDR2 FVKESK. The CDR3 covers 15 residues. This CDR3 reads CASSQLGQGTDTQYF. In DNA, the CDR3 is TGTGCCAGCAGCCAGCTGGGACAGGGCACAGATACGCAGTATTTT.

The rearrangement joins TRBV4-3 to TRBJ1-1, with TRBD1 matching over 9 bases. Germline lookup yields CDR1 LGHNA and CDR2 YSLEER. This CDR3 comprises 18 residues. J gave up 5 bases and V 0 bases, and 13 bases lay outside the gene matches. CDR3 nucleotides: TGCGCCAGCAGCCAAGATTCCCTATACAGGGGGCTAGGGACTGAAGCTTTCTTT. The encoded protein is CASSQDSLYRGLGTEAFF.

V and J are TRBV6-4 and TRBJ2-1; 8 bases agree with TRBD1. The CDR3 consists of 15 residues. Germline CDR1 is MRHNA and CDR2 is SNTAGT. V shed 4 bases and J 2 bases; nucleotides not matched to a gene: 4. This chain's CDR3 is CASSVGQGAYNEQFF. CDR3 DNA: TGTGCCAGCAGTGTTGGACAGGGCGCCTACAATGAGCAGTTCTTC.

The chain recombines TRBV9 with TRBJ2-1; 7 positions agree with TRBD2. V lost 3 bases and J lost 5; bases outside the gene matches: 8. Per germline, CDR1 SGDLS and CDR2 YYNGEE. This CDR3 contains 15 residues. The CDR3 spells CASSAEAGWHNEQFF. Written as DNA, the CDR3 is TGTGCCAGCAGCGCGGAAGCGGGGTGGCACAATGAGCAGTTCTTC.

The chain combines TRBV19 with TRBJ1-5; D ambiguous. V dropped 2 bases and J dropped 1 base, with 15 bases sitting between them. Germline V CDR1 and CDR2: LNHDA, SQIVND (reference sequence). CDR3 length: 17 amino acids. The DNA of the CDR3 is TGTGCCAGTAGTATACCTAGAAGGACGGGGAGCAATCAGCCCCAGCATTTT. It translates to CASSIPRRTGSNQPQHF.

This clone showed up just once. This chain links TRBV10-3 with TRBJ1-1; D uncertain. Trimming shortened V by 5 bases and J by 4 bases, and 14 bases separated the two germline ends. Germline CDR1 ENHRY, CDR2 SYGVKD. The CDR3 extends over 14 amino acids. The CDR3 coding sequence is TGTGCCATCAGTTTGGAGGGCTCGCGCACTGAAGCTTTCTTT. As protein: CAISLEGSRTEAFF.

The V call is TRBV4-3, the J call TRBJ2-7, with TRBD1 identical over 7 bases. Trimming took 4 bases from V and 3 from J; bases not matched to a gene: 9. This CDR3 region has 15 residues. Germline V gene lookup returns CDR1 LGHNA and CDR2 YSLEER. The CDR3 sequence is CASSPQGLGIYEQYF. The CDR3 DNA is TGCGCCAGCAGCCCACAGGGGCTCGGGATCTACGAGCAGTACTTC.

This sequence joins TRBV28 and TRBJ2-7; TRBD2 matches at 7 bases. The length of the CDR3 is 13 residues. V shed 8 bases and J 6 bases; nucleotides not matched to a gene: 10. The germline CDR1 and CDR2 sequences are MDHEN and SYDVKM. The chain's CDR3 is CASQWEGGTEQYF. The CDR3 DNA reads TGTGCCAGCCAATGGGAGGGAGGGACCGAGCAGTACTTC.

V gene TRBV9 combines with J gene TRBJ2-7; TRBD1 matches at 7 bases. V gave up 4 bases and J gave up 4 bases; unmatched junction bases: 5. CDR3 length: 13 amino acids. The V gene's germline CDR1 is SGDLS and CDR2 YYNGEE. The CDR3 DNA is TGTGCCAGCAGCCAGGGGACAGTATACGAGCAGTACTTC. It encodes CASSQGTVYEQYF.

As regards this clone: The sample has other DNA sequences that encode this CDR3 too. V and J are TRBV4-1 and TRBJ1-1, with D hard to call. The germline CDR1 and CDR2 sequences are MGHRA and YSYEKL. Trimming pared 0 bases from V and 0 bases from J, leaving 8 bases between. The CDR3 runs 15 residues. The CDR3 DNA reads TGCGCCAGCAGCCAAGATGAGGGAATGAACACTGAAGCTTTCTTT. It yields the protein CASSQDEGMNTEAFF.

V gene TRBV5-6 combines with J gene TRBJ2-5, with D possibly matching TRBD1 (6 bases). CDR3 length: 14 residues. Germline CDR1 SGHDT, CDR2 YYEEEE. Trimming removed 0 bases from V and 5 bases from J, with 11 bases in between. CDR3 amino acids: CASSLGRGVETQYF. As DNA, the CDR3 is TGTGCCAGCAGCTTGGGCAGGGGTGTGGAGACCCAGTACTTC.

The rearrangement uses TRBV7-9 and TRBJ2-7, with a possible D match to TRBD1 (6 bases). Germline-derived CDR1 and CDR2 are SEHNR and FQNEAQ (reference sequence). The CDR3 length is 13 residues. The germline V and J ends were trimmed by 6 bases and 0 bases, with 9 bases remaining between them. In DNA form, the CDR3 reads TGTGCCAGCAGAACAGGGAGCTCCTACGAGCAGTACTTC. Amino acids: CASRTGSSYEQYF.

This chain joins TRBV12-5 and TRBJ2-3, with TRBD2 matching over 14 bases. The CDR3 sequence is 18 residues long. The V gene end was trimmed by 1 base and the J gene end by 4 bases; junction bases not matched to a gene: 7. Germline CDR1 is LGHNT and CDR2 is FRNRAP. In nucleotides, the CDR3 is TGTGCTAGTGGTTTGGACCGACTAGCGGGAGGGCCTCCAGATACGCAGTATTTT. It yields the protein CASGLDRLAGGPPDTQYF.

J is TRBJ2-5 and V is TRBV11-3; 12 bases line up with TRBD2. CDR1 and CDR2 from the germline V gene are SGHNT and YENEEA. V lost 5 bases and J lost 4; bases outside the gene matches: 5. This CDR3 has 15 amino acids. The CDR3 sequence is CASSASGRGGETQYF. DNA of the CDR3: TGTGCCAGCAGCGCTAGCGGGAGGGGAGGAGAGACCCAGTACTTC. Full variable domain (remainder filled in from reference TRBV11-3 and TRBJ2-5): EAGVVQSPRYKIIEKKQPVAFWCNPISGHNTLYWYLQNLGQGPELLIRYENEEAVDDSQLPKDRFSAERLKGVDSTLKIQPAELGDSAVYLCASSASGRGGETQYFGPGTRLLVL.

This clone was detected only once. The rearrangement uses TRBV30 and TRBJ1-1, with 7 bases that match TRBD1. Germline CDR1 GTSNPN, CDR2 SVGIG (reference sequence). The CDR3 covers 13 residues. Trimming removed 5 bases from V and 3 bases from J; junction bases left unmatched: 6. The CDR3 DNA reads as TGTGCCTGGGAGAAGGGACAGCACACTGAAGCTTTCTTT. This sequence encodes CAWEKGQHTEAFF.

This clone appeared once. This CDR3 is CASSLGAHNEQFF. The DNA for the CDR3 is TGTGCCAGCAGCTTAGGGGCGCACAATGAGCAGTTCTTC. This chain joins TRBV7-2 and TRBJ2-1; D is uncertain. The length of the CDR3 is 13 residues. V lost 1 base, J lost 5 bases, and 6 bases lay in between. Germline CDR1 and CDR2: SGHTA and FQGNSA.

The V call is TRBV2, the J call TRBJ2-1, with D possibly matching TRBD2 (5 bases). There are 14 residues in the CDR3. CDR1 SNHLY and CDR2 FYNNEI come from the germline V gene. Trimming took 7 bases from V and 1 from J, leaving 11 bases between them. The CDR3 nucleotides are TGTGCCAGCATTCGAGGGATTTCCTACAATGAGCAGTTCTTC. Translating it yields CASIRGISYNEQFF.

This chain joins TRBV5-1 and TRBJ2-3, with 11 positions matching TRBD1. Per the germline V gene, CDR1 is SGHRS and CDR2 is YFSETQ. The CDR3 contains 15 residues. The V gene end was trimmed by 6 bases and the J gene end by 4 bases; junction bases not matched to a gene: 7. Here the CDR3 reads CASMTDRGPSDTQYF. The CDR3 DNA is TGCGCCAGCATGACGGACAGGGGGCCATCAGATACGCAGTATTTT. Full variable domain (rest looked up from reference TRBV5-1 and TRBJ2-3): KAGVTQTPRYLIKTRGQQVTLSCSPISGHRSVSWYQQTPGQGLQFLFEYFSETQRNKGNFPGRFSGRQFSNSRSEMNVSTLELGDSALYLCASMTDRGPSDTQYFGPGTRLTVL.

This sequence joins TRBV30 and TRBJ1-2; D call uncertain. The V and J ends lost 1 base and 6 bases respectively, with 6 bases between them. CDR1 GTSNPN and CDR2 SVGIG come from the germline V gene (reference sequence). This CDR3 is 11 amino acids long. CDR3 sequence: CAWSAGNGYTF. The DNA of the CDR3 is TGTGCCTGGAGTGCGGGAAATGGCTACACCTTC.